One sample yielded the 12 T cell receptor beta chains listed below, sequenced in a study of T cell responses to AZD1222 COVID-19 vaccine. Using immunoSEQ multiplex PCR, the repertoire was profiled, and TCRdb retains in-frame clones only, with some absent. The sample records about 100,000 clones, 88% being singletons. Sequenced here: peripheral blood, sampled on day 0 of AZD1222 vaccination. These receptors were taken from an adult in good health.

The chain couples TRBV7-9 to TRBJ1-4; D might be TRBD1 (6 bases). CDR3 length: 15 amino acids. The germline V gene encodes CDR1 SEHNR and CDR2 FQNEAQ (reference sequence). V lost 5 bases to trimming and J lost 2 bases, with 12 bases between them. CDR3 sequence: CASSLQGWTNEKLFF. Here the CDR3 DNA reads TGTGCCAGCAGCCTACAGGGTTGGACTAATGAAAAACTGTTTTTT.

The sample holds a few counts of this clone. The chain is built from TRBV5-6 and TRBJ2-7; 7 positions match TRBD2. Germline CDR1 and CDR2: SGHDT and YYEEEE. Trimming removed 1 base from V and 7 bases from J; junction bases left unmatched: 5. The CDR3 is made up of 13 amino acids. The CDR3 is CASSLMTGREQYF. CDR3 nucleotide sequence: TGTGCCAGCAGCTTGATGACCGGGAGGGAGCAGTACTTC.

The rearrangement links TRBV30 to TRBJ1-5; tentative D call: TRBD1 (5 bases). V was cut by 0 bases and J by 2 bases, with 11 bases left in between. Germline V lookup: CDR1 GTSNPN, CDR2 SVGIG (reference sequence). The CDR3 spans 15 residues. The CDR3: CAWSVPGGGNQPQHF. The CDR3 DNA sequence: TGTGCCTGGAGTGTACCCGGGGGTGGCAATCAGCCCCAGCATTTT.

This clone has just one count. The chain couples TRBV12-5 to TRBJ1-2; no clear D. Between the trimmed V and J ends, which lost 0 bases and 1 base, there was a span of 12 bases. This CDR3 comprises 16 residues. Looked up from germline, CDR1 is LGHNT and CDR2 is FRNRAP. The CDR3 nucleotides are TGTGCTAGTGGTTTGGTACCGGAGGGCTTTAACTATGGCTACACCTTC. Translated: CASGLVPEGFNYGYTF.

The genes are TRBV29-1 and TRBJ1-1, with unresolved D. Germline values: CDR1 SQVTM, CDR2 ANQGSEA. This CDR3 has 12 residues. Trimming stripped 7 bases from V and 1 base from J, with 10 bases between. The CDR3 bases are TGCAGCGCCAAAAGAGGGAACACTGAAGCTTTCTTT. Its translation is CSAKRGNTEAFF. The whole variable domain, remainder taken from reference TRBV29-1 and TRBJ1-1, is SAVISQKPSRDICQRGTSLTIQCQVDSQVTMMFWYRQQPGQSLTLIATANQGSEATYESGFVIDKFPISRPNLTFSTLTVSNMSPEDSSIYLCSAKRGNTEAFFGQGTRLTVV.

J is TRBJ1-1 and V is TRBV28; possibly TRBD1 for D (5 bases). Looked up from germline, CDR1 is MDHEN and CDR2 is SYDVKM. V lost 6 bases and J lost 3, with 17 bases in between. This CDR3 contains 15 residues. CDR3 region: CASRPPEGRYTEAFF. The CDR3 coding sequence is TGTGCCAGCAGGCCCCCAGAGGGGAGGTACACTGAAGCTTTCTTT.

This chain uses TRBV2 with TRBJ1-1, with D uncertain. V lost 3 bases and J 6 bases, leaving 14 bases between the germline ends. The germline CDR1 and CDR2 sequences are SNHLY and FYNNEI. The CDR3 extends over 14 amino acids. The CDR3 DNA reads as TGTGCCAGCAGTGACCGGGGAGGTCTTCCTGAAGCTTTCTTT. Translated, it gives CASSDRGGLPEAFF.

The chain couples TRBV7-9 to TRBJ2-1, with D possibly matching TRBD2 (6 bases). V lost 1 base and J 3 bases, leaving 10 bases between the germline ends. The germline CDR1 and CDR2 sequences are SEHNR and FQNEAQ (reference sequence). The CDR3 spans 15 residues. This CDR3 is CASSLGEVGYNEQFF. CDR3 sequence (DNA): TGTGCCAGCAGCTTAGGGGAGGTAGGCTACAATGAGCAGTTCTTC.

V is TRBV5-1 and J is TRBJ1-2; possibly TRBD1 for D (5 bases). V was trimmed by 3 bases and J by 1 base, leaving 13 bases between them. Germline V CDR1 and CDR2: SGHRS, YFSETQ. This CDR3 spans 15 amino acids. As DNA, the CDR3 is TGCGCCAGCAGCTGGGGGGAGGCGATTAACTATGGCTACACCTTC. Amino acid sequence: CASSWGEAINYGYTF.

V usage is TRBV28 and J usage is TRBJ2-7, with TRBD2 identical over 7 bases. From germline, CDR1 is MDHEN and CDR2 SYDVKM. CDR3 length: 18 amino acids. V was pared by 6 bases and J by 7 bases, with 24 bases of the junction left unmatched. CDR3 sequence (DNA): TGTGCCAGCAGCCCTCCGGGACTACCCCGGGTACATACGAGTGAGCAGTACTTC. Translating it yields CASSPPGLPRVHTSEQYF.

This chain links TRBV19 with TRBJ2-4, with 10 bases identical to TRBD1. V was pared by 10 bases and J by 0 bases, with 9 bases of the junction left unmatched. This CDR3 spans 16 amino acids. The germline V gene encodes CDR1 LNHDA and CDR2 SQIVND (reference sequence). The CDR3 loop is CATGQGERGAKNIQYF. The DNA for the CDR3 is TGTGCCACCGGACAGGGGGAAAGGGGAGCCAAAAACATTCAGTACTTC.

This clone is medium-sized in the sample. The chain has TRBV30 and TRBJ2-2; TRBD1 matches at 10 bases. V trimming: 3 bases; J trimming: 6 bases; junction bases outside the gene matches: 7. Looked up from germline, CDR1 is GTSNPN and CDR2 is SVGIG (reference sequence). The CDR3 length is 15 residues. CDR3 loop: CAWRAGTGDSGELFF. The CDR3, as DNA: TGTGCCTGGAGGGCGGGGACAGGGGATTCCGGGGAGCTGTTTTTT.